Listed here are 28 T cell receptor beta chains from one sample, sequenced in a study of T cell responses to AZD1222 COVID-19 vaccine. This table comes from immunoSEQ multiplex PCR, and its TCRdb copy is limited to in-frame clones, with some not included. The sample lists 90,000 to 110,000 clones, more than 75% occurring once. The specimen was peripheral blood, collected on day 0 of AZD1222 vaccination. These receptors all stem from an adult in good health.

The J gene is TRBJ2-7, the V gene TRBV4-2; no clear D gene. The V gene's germline CDR1 is LGHNA and CDR2 YNFKEQ. With 1 base removed from V and 3 bases from J, the gap between germline ends came to 10 bases. The CDR3 is made up of 14 amino acids. The CDR3 sequence: CASSQGTLDYEQYF. The CDR3 nucleotides read TGTGCCAGCAGCCAAGGGACCCTAGACTACGAGCAGTACTTC.

This rearrangement joins TRBV28 to TRBJ1-2; TRBD1 matches at 7 bases. J lost 4 bases, V lost 3 bases, and 2 bases had no gene match. CDR3 length: 13 residues. The V gene's germline CDR1 is MDHEN and CDR2 SYDVKM. The CDR3 DNA sequence: TGTGCCAGCAGTTTTAGGGGGCTCTATGGCTACACCTTC. Translation: CASSFRGLYGYTF.

J is TRBJ1-2 and V is TRBV14; D is perhaps TRBD1 (5 bases). Trimming left V 0 bases short and J 5 bases short, with 13 bases between. This CDR3 comprises 15 residues. Looked up from germline, CDR1 is SGHDN and CDR2 is FVKESK. CDR3 residues: CASSQDGPGWYGYTF. The DNA for the CDR3 is TGTGCCAGCAGCCAAGATGGGCCAGGGTGGTATGGCTACACCTTC.

This clone was picked up one time. The chain joins TRBV2 to TRBJ2-1; the match to TRBD2 covers 10 bases. There are 15 residues in the CDR3. V trimming: 5 bases; J trimming: 5 bases; junction bases outside the gene matches: 6. Per the germline V gene, CDR1 is SNHLY and CDR2 is FYNNEI. The CDR3 DNA reads as TGTGCCAGCAGTCGGAGCGGGAGGGCCCACAATGAGCAGTTCTTC. Amino acid sequence: CASSRSGRAHNEQFF.

This clone occurred once. The chain uses TRBV24-1 and TRBJ2-3; D uncertain. Germline CDR1 is KGHDR and CDR2 is SFDVKD. Deletions cut 3 bases from V and 6 bases from J, with 6 bases between. The CDR3 is made up of 12 amino acids. CDR3 sequence (DNA): TGTGCCACCAGTGATAGAATGGATACGCAGTATTTT. Translated, it gives CATSDRMDTQYF.

V and J are TRBV19 and TRBJ2-6; D tentatively fits TRBD1 or TRBD2 (5 bases each). Germline assignment: CDR1 LNHDA and CDR2 SQIVND (reference sequence). Deletions cut 3 bases from V and 0 bases from J, with 18 bases between. The CDR3 has 19 residues. CDR3 residues: CASSIGALELNSGANVLTF. As DNA, the CDR3 is TGTGCCAGTAGTATCGGGGCACTGGAATTAAACTCTGGGGCCAACGTCCTGACTTTC.

The genes are TRBV11-3 and TRBJ2-5; 11 bases match TRBD2. The CDR3 is 17 amino acids. Germline CDR1 reads SGHNT; CDR2 reads YENEEA. The J segment lost 1 base and the V segment lost 6 bases, leaving 10 bases of the junction unmatched. CDR3: CASSPRLAGSFQETQYF. The CDR3, as DNA: TGTGCCAGCAGTCCCCGACTAGCGGGGTCTTTCCAAGAGACCCAGTACTTC.

The genes are TRBV4-1 and TRBJ2-3; D perhaps matches TRBD1 (5 bases). The germline V gene encodes CDR1 MGHRA and CDR2 YSYEKL. V lost 2 bases and J lost 2, with 11 bases in between. This CDR3 has 15 residues. This CDR3 reads CASSQFPGSTDTQYF. The CDR3 coding sequence is TGCGCCAGCAGCCAATTTCCAGGGTCCACAGATACGCAGTATTTT.

The J gene is TRBJ1-2, the V gene TRBV19; 7 positions match TRBD1. Trimming took 6 bases from V and 8 from J; bases not matched to a gene: 9. Germline V gives CDR1 LNHDA, CDR2 SQIVND (reference sequence). The CDR3 totals 13 residues. CDR3 coding DNA: TGTGCCAGTAGCAAAGGGGGCCTAGACGGCTACACCTTC. Residues: CASSKGGLDGYTF.

The chain combines TRBV6-5 with TRBJ1-2; 8 positions agree with TRBD1. J was trimmed by 2 bases and V by 2 bases; bases with no gene match: 1. Germline values: CDR1 MNHEY, CDR2 SVGAGI. The CDR3 sequence is 14 residues long. CDR3 loop: CASSYGQGNYGYTF. The CDR3 DNA reads TGTGCCAGCAGTTACGGACAGGGAAACTATGGCTACACCTTC.

This clone was counted between two and nine times. The genes are TRBV2 and TRBJ2-7; 7 bases line up with TRBD1. Germline CDR1 and CDR2: SNHLY and FYNNEI. The CDR3 spans 14 residues. Trimming took 3 bases from V and 0 from J; bases not matched to a gene: 2. The CDR3 protein is CASSDGTDSYEQYF. The CDR3 region has the DNA TGTGCCAGCAGTGATGGGACAGACTCCTACGAGCAGTACTTC.

A remark on this clone: One end of the junction fails to match germline, which may point to a read error. The V and J genes are TRBV7-7 and TRBJ2-5, with 12 bases aligning to TRBD2. The CDR3 totals 16 residues. Germline loops: CDR1 SSHAT, CDR2 FNYEAQ (reference sequence). CDR3 loop: CASSSVRTSGEETQYF. The CDR3 bases are TGTGCTAGCAGCTCGGTCCGGACTAGCGGGGAAGAGACCCAGTACTTC.

The CDR3 coding sequence is TGTGCCAGCAGCATCAACGCCTACGAGCAGTACTTC. Translated: CASSINAYEQYF. V usage is TRBV7-9 and J usage is TRBJ2-7, with D uncertain. The V end lost 5 bases, the J end lost 2 bases, and 7 bases lay between the germline ends. The germline gives CDR1 SEHNR, CDR2 FQNEAQ (reference sequence). CDR3 size: 12 residues.

The chain employs TRBV3-1 (or the pseudogene TRBV3-2) and TRBJ1-1; TRBD1 is a possible D gene (5 bases). Germline V CDR1 and CDR2: LGHDT, YNNKEL (reference sequence). The CDR3 consists of 13 residues. The ends were cut back, 1 base at V and 10 bases at J, with 13 bases in the middle. This CDR3 reads CASSQGAGSAAFF. Here the CDR3 DNA reads TGTGCCAGCAGCCAAGGAGCAGGGTCGGCAGCTTTCTTT.

The V gene is TRBV12-3 or TRBV12-4, the J gene TRBJ1-2, with D uncertain. CDR3 length: 11 residues. V lost 5 bases to trimming and J lost 8 bases, with 9 bases between them. CDR3 in DNA: TGTGCCAGCAGTCCAGGTGGCGGCTACACCTTC. Protein sequence: CASSPGGGYTF.

The J gene is TRBJ2-7, the V gene TRBV10-2; D is undetermined. The CDR3 consists of 12 residues. Germline V gene lookup returns CDR1 WSHSY and CDR2 SAAADI. V lost 2 bases and J lost 2, with 4 bases in between. The DNA of the CDR3 is TGCGCCAGCAGTGAGGACCCCTACGAGCAGTACTTC. This translates into CASSEDPYEQYF.

This clone was counted only a few times. The chain joins TRBV5-5 to TRBJ2-5; 9 bases line up with TRBD2. With 1 base clipped from V and 2 bases from J, the junction kept 3 bases outside the gene matches. Germline V gene sequence: CDR1 SGHKS, CDR2 YYEKEE (reference sequence). CDR3 size: 15 residues. The CDR3 DNA follows: TGTGCCAGCAGCTTGTCTAGCGGGACTCAAGAGACCCAGTACTTC. Its protein product is CASSLSSGTQETQYF.

The chain has TRBV9 and TRBJ2-3; D is ambiguous. Trimming removed 4 bases from V and 0 bases from J, with 12 bases in between. The germline gives CDR1 SGDLS, CDR2 YYNGEE. This CDR3 spans 15 amino acids. CDR3 sequence reads: CASSPSPESTDTQYF. As DNA, the CDR3 is TGTGCCAGCAGCCCCTCACCCGAAAGCACAGATACGCAGTATTTT.

V is TRBV7-2 and J is TRBJ2-5; 7 nucleotides line up with TRBD2. The CDR3 covers 14 residues. V shed 2 bases and J 5 bases; nucleotides not matched to a gene: 5. The germline gives CDR1 SGHTA, CDR2 FQGNSA. CDR3 residues: CASSLSYGGETQYF. The CDR3 DNA reads TGTGCCAGCAGCTTATCGTACGGGGGGGAGACCCAGTACTTC.

The chain couples TRBV7-2 to TRBJ2-1; the match to TRBD2 covers 8 bases. This CDR3 contains 15 residues. V trimming: 3 bases; J trimming: 6 bases; junction bases outside the gene matches: 7. Germline V lookup: CDR1 SGHTA, CDR2 FQGNSA. Written as DNA, the CDR3 is TGTGCCAGCAGCTTCACACTAGCGGAAATCAATGAGCAGTTCTTC. Translating gives CASSFTLAEINEQFF.

The chain couples TRBV2 to TRBJ2-2; TRBD1 agrees at 8 bases. This CDR3 contains 16 residues. The V segment lost 10 bases and the J segment 2 bases; nucleotides outside the gene matches: 12. The V gene's germline CDR1 is SNHLY and CDR2 FYNNEI. The CDR3 DNA reads TGTGCCATTCCAAGGGGGACAGGAACTAACACCGGGGAGCTGTTTTTT. It codes for CAIPRGTGTNTGELFF.

The chain combines TRBV12-3 or TRBV12-4 with TRBJ1-4; D gene unclear. This CDR3 has 13 residues. V gave up 3 bases and J gave up 7 bases, with 9 bases separating them. CDR3 region: CASSFGWGEKLFF. The DNA for the CDR3 is TGTGCCAGCAGTTTCGGCTGGGGTGAAAAACTGTTTTTT.

The gene calls are TRBV10-1 and TRBJ2-3, with TRBD2 as a possible D gene (6 bases). The CDR3 has 16 residues. Per the germline V gene, CDR1 is WNHNN and CDR2 is SYGVQD (reference sequence). The V end lost 1 base, the J end lost 4 bases, and 15 bases lay between the germline ends. Here the CDR3 reads CASSEYSGAPPDTQYF. CDR3 DNA sequence: TGCGCCAGCAGTGAGTATAGCGGTGCCCCTCCAGATACGCAGTATTTT.

V and J are TRBV18 and TRBJ1-4; no reliable D call. V was cut by 2 bases and J by 4 bases, with 14 bases left in between. Germline CDR1 reads KGHSH; CDR2 reads LQKENI. The CDR3 runs to 16 residues. The DNA for the CDR3 is TGTGCCAGCTCACCAACAGTGGTACAGAATAATGAAAAACTGTTTTTT. This translates into CASSPTVVQNNEKLFF.

This clone is a singleton in its sample. This same CDR3 is encoded by further DNA sequences in the sample. This chain uses TRBV18 with TRBJ2-7, with a weak D call TRBD2 (6 bases). Trimming removed 6 bases at V and 0 bases at J, with 9 bases between. The CDR3 is 13 residues long. The germline CDR1 and CDR2 sequences are KGHSH and LQKENI. The CDR3 bases are TGTGCCAGCTCGCCAGCGGGCTCCTACGAGCAGTACTTC. Translating it yields CASSPAGSYEQYF.

This clone was recorded once. The chain has TRBV6-1 and TRBJ1-2; TRBD1 matches 12 bases. Unmatched junction bases numbered 4, after V lost 3 bases and J lost 2 bases. Germline V lookup: CDR1 MNHNS, CDR2 SASEGT. This CDR3 has 16 amino acids. The CDR3 DNA reads TGTGCCAGCAGTGACGGGACAGGGGGCCCCAACTATGGCTACACCTTC. Protein: CASSDGTGGPNYGYTF.

This clone was seen a single time. This chain uses TRBV28 with TRBJ1-2; D not resolved. V was clipped by 5 bases and J by 6 bases, with 19 bases between them. The CDR3 is 15 amino acids. Germline CDR1 MDHEN, CDR2 SYDVKM. CDR3: CASSNTLTTQHGYTF. The CDR3 nucleotides are TGTGCCAGCAGTAATACACTGACCACGCAACATGGCTACACCTTC.

The rearrangement uses TRBV7-9 and TRBJ2-1; D gene ambiguous. CDR1 and CDR2 from the germline V gene are SEHNR and FQNEAQ (reference sequence). Trimming pared 4 bases from V and 5 bases from J, leaving 6 bases between. This CDR3 contains 12 residues. In nucleotides, the CDR3 is TGTGCCAGCAGCTCCAGTAACAATGAGCAGTTCTTC. Translating gives CASSSSNNEQFF.